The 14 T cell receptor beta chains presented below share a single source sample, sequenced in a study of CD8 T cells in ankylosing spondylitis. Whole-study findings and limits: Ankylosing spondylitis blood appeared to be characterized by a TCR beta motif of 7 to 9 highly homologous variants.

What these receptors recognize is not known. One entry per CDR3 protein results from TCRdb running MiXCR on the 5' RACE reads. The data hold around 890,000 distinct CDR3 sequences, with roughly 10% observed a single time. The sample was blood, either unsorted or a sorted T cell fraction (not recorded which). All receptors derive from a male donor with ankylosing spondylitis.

The CDR3 loop is CASSPTGARGNTEAFF. CDR3 sequence (DNA): TGTGCCAGCAGCCCGACAGGGGCCAGGGGGAACACTGAAGCTTTCTTT. The chain joins TRBV28 to TRBJ1-1; TRBD1 matches 8 bases. The ends lost 6 bases at V and 1 base at J; junction bases unmatched: 10. CDR1 MDHEN and CDR2 SYDVKM come from the germline V gene. This CDR3 contains 16 residues.

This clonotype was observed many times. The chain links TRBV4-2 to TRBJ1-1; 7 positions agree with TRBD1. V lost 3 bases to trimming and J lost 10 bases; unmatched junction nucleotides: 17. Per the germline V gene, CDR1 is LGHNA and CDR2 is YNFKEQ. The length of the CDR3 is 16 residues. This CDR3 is CASSQLAGTAVIGAFF. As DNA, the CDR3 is TGTGCCAGCAGCCAGCTTGCCGGGACAGCAGTTATTGGAGCTTTCTTT.

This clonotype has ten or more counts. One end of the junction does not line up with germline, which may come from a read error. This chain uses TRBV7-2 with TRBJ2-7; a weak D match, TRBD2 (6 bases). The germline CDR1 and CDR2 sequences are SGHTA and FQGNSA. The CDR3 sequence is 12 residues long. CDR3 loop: CASSLAAYEQYF. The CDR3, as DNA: TGTGCCAGCAGTTTAGCGGCTTACGAGCAGTACTTC.

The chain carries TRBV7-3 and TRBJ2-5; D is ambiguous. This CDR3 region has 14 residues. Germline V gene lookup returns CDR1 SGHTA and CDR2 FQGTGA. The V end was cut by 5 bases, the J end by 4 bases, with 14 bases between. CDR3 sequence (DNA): TGTGCCAGCAGCCGGAGACCCCCGGGAGAGACCCAGTACTTC. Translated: CASSRRPPGETQYF.

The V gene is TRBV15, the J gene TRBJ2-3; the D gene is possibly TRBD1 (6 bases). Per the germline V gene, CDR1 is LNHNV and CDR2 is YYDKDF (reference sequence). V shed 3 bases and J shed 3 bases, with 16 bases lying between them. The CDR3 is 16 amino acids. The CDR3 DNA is TGTGCCACCAGCAGGTTAACAGGGAAGTGGACAGATACGCAGTATTTT. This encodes CATSRLTGKWTDTQYF.

In DNA form, the CDR3 reads TGTGCCAGCAGTTACATCAGGGAGGTTAGGAGCAATCAGCCCCAGCATTTT. Translating it yields CASSYIREVRSNQPQHF. This chain links TRBV6-5 with TRBJ1-5, with D maybe TRBD1 (5 bases). The CDR3 is 17 amino acids. Germline V gives CDR1 MNHEY, CDR2 SVGAGI. The germline V and J ends were trimmed by 2 bases and 1 base, with 15 bases remaining between them.

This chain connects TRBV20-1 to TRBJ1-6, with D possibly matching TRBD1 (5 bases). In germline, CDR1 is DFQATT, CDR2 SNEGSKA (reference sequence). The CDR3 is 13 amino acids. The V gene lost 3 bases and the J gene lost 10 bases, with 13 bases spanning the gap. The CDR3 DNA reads TGCAGTGCTAGTCTGTCGGGGGACTCACCCCTCCACTTT. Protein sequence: CSASLSGDSPLHF.

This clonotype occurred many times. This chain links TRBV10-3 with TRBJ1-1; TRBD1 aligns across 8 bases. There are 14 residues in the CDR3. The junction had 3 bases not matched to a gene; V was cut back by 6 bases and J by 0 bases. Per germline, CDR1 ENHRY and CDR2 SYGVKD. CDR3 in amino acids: CAIRRTGLNTEAFF. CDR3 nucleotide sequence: TGTGCCATCAGACGGACAGGGCTGAACACTGAAGCTTTCTTT.

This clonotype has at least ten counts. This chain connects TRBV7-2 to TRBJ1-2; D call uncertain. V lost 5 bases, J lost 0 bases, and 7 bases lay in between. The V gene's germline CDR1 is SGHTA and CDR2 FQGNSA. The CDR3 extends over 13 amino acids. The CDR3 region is CASSTGTNYGYTF. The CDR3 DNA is TGTGCCAGCAGCACTGGAACTAACTATGGCTACACCTTC.

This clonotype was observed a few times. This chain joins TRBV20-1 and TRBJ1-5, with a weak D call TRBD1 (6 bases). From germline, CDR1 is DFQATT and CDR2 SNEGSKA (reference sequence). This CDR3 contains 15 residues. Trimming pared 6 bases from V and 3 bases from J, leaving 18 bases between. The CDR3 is CSALSAGALNQPQHF. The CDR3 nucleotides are TGCAGTGCCCTTTCGGCAGGGGCCCTCAATCAGCCCCAGCATTTT.

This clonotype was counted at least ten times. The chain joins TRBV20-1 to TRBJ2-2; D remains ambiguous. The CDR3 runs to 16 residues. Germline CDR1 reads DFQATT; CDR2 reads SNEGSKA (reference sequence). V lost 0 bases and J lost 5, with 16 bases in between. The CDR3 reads CSARDLAAVLTGELFF. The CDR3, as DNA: TGCAGTGCTAGAGATTTGGCGGCAGTTCTTACCGGGGAGCTGTTTTTT.

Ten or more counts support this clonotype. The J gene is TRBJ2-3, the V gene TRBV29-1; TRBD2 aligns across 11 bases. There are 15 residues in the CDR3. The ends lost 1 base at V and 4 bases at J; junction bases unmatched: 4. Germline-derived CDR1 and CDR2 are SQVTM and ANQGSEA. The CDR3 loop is CSVEVGLAGADTQYF. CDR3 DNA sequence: TGCAGCGTTGAAGTAGGACTAGCGGGTGCAGATACGCAGTATTTT.

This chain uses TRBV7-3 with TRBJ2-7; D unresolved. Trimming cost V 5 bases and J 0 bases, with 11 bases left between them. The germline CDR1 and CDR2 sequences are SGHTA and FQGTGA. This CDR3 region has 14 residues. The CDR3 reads CASSPWGYSYEQYF. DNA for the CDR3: TGTGCCAGCAGCCCGTGGGGTTACTCCTACGAGCAGTACTTC.

CDR3 residues: CASSRLWTTDTQYF. DNA for the CDR3: TGTGCCAGCAGCCGACTCTGGACCACAGATACGCAGTATTTT. The genes are TRBV6-1 and TRBJ2-3; D is uncertain. The V and J ends lost 6 bases and 2 bases respectively, with 12 bases between them. Germline CDR1 and CDR2: MNHNS and SASEGT. The CDR3 is made up of 14 amino acids.